The 31 T cell receptor beta chains below all came from one sample that was sequenced in a study of T cells in Graves' hyperthyroidism and ophthalmopathy. Amplification yielded TCR beta CDR3 regions, with RNA transcripts as the source. The study used the HTBI primer set for a first-round RT-PCR of the TCR CDR3. TCRdb fed the multiplex PCR reads into MiXCR, producing one record per CDR3 protein. The sample has 200,000 or so distinct CDR3 sequences, about a sixth seen once. The sample was blood. The receptor set was obtained from a woman in her forties or fifties with Graves' hyperthyroidism.

This clonotype was detected many times. This chain uses TRBV12-3 or TRBV12-4 with TRBJ2-1, with 7 bases that match TRBD2. Unmatched junction bases numbered 12, after V lost 6 bases and J lost 4 bases. The CDR3 length is 16 residues. The CDR3 bases are TGTGCCAGCAGGGACCGACGCGGGAGCCAATACAATGAGCAGTTCTTC. Translated: CASRDRRGSQYNEQFF.

The genes are TRBV6-2 or TRBV6-3 and TRBJ2-3; no firm D call. The CDR3 length is 14 residues. CDR1 and CDR2 from the germline V gene are MNHEY and SVGEGT. Trimming shortened V by 6 bases and J by 1 base, and 11 bases separated the two germline ends. CDR3 bases: TGTGCCAGCAGGTCGGTCGTGGGCACAGATACGCAGTATTTT. Its protein is CASRSVVGTDTQYF.

Points on this clonotype: An end of the junction does not agree with germline; a read error may underlie this. This sequence joins TRBV11-1 and TRBJ1-2, with D uncertain. Germline CDR1 is SGHAT and CDR2 is FQDESV (reference sequence). The CDR3 contains 15 residues. CDR3 in DNA: TGTGCCAGCACCTTAGTCGCAGATCCTAACTATGGCTACACCTTC. Its translation: CASTLVADPNYGYTF.

This clonotype was counted only a few times. The chain combines TRBV19 with TRBJ1-2, with 7 positions matching TRBD1. After removal of 7 bases from V and 2 bases from J, the junction contained 10 bases not matched to a gene. The CDR3 has 15 amino acids. Germline V CDR1 and CDR2: LNHDA, SQIVND (reference sequence). The CDR3 DNA reads TGTGCCAGTACCCCAGGGGACAGCAACAACTATGGCTACACCTTC. Translation gives CASTPGDSNNYGYTF. Full variable domain (missing parts from reference TRBV19 and TRBJ1-2): DGGITQSPKYLFRKEGQNVTLSCEQNLNHDAMYWYRQDPGQGLRLIYYSQIVNDFQKGDIAEGYSVSREKKESFPLTVTSAQKNPTAFYLCASTPGDSNNYGYTFGSGTRLTVV.

This clonotype was observed once. The gene calls are TRBV20-1 and TRBJ2-5, with 8 positions matching TRBD2. The closer fit of TRBJ2-1 to the DNA end suggests the J call may be wrong. Per germline, CDR1 DFQATT and CDR2 SNEGSKA (reference sequence). This CDR3 spans 15 amino acids. CDR3 in DNA: TGCAGTGCCCAAGACCCAGCGGGAGTGAGGGAGACCCAGTTCTTC. Amino acid sequence: CSAQDPAGVRETQFF.

Points on this clonotype: This may be a read error: a much more frequent sequence differs by one nucleotide. This chain uses TRBV3-1 with TRBJ2-7; 12 bases match TRBD2. The CDR3 has 14 amino acids. Germline values: CDR1 LGHDT, CDR2 YNNKEL (reference sequence). CDR3 sequence: CASRTSGSSYEQHF. The DNA for the CDR3 is TGTGCCAGCAGGACTAGCGGGAGCTCCTACGAGCAGCACTTC.

Ten or more counts support this clonotype. The J gene is TRBJ2-7, the V gene TRBV7-9, with 11 bases lining up with TRBD1. Germline assignment: CDR1 SEHNR and CDR2 FQNEAQ (reference sequence). CDR3 length equals 18 residues. With V trimmed by 3 bases and J by 0 bases, 10 bases remained unmatched. The CDR3 loop is CASSFADRGLSSSYEQYF. CDR3 nucleotides: TGTGCCAGCAGCTTCGCGGACAGGGGGCTGTCTTCCTCCTACGAGCAGTACTTC.

J is TRBJ2-3 and V is TRBV7-2; D is possibly TRBD2 (6 bases). V dropped 5 bases and J dropped 0 bases, with 15 bases sitting between them. CDR1 and CDR2 (germline): SGHTA, FQGNSA. CDR3 length equals 16 residues. DNA for the CDR3: TGTGCCAGCAGCCTTCTAGCGCTCTCTAGCACAGATACGCAGTATTTT. Its protein is CASSLLALSSTDTQYF.

This clonotype was observed at least ten times. The rearrangement joins TRBV28 to TRBJ2-7; possibly TRBD2 for D (6 bases). Germline lookup yields CDR1 MDHEN and CDR2 SYDVKM. V shed 6 bases and J shed 3 bases, with 24 bases lying between them. The CDR3 covers 17 residues. CDR3 sequence (DNA): TGTGCCAGCAGCTTCTTCTGGTTCGGGACGGGGGACTACGAGCAGTACTTC. Protein: CASSFFWFGTGDYEQYF.

On this clonotype itself: This could be a read error, since a much larger clone is one nucleotide away. This chain connects TRBV9 to TRBJ2-5; D may match TRBD1 or TRBD2 (5 bases each). This CDR3 has 14 residues. The V and J ends lost 0 bases and 7 bases respectively, with 13 bases between them. The germline CDR1 and CDR2 sequences are SGDLS and YYNGEE. CDR3: CASSVDNQRGTQYF. The CDR3 nucleotides read TGTGCCAGCAGCGTAGACAACCAGAGGGGGACCCAGTACTTC.

This clonotype was counted only a few times. The CDR3 spells CASRTTGNSGNTIYF. The CDR3 bases are TGTGCCAGTAGAACGACAGGGAACTCTGGAAACACCATATATTTT. V gene TRBV19 combines with J gene TRBJ1-3, with 7 bases identical to TRBD1. Germline CDR1 is LNHDA and CDR2 is SQIVND (reference sequence). The CDR3 spans 15 residues. V was pared by 6 bases and J by 0 bases, with 5 bases of the junction left unmatched.

V gene TRBV20-1 combines with J gene TRBJ1-1; D ambiguous. The CDR3 has 13 residues. With 5 bases removed from V and 1 base from J, the gap between germline ends came to 11 bases. Germline CDR1 and CDR2: DFQATT and SNEGSKA (reference sequence). In DNA form, the CDR3 reads TGCAGTGCTCCTTTGGACGGGAACACTGAAGCTTTCTTT. Translating gives CSAPLDGNTEAFF.

The J gene is TRBJ2-2, the V gene TRBV6-1, with 7 bases identical to TRBD1. The trim removed 6 bases at V and 1 base at J, leaving 5 bases unmatched. This CDR3 has 15 amino acids. The V gene's germline CDR1 is MNHNS and CDR2 SASEGT. The CDR3 region is CASRHRTGNTGELFF. CDR3 coding DNA: TGTGCCAGCAGACACCGGACAGGGAACACCGGGGAGCTGTTTTTT.

CDR3 amino acids: CASSPGAGNTIYF. The CDR3 DNA follows: TGTGCCAGTAGTCCTGGAGCTGGAAACACCATATATTTT. This chain uses TRBV19 with TRBJ1-3; no firm D call. The CDR3 covers 13 residues. Germline-derived CDR1 and CDR2 are LNHDA and SQIVND (reference sequence). The germline V and J ends were trimmed by 5 bases and 2 bases, with 7 bases remaining between them.

With respect to this clonotype: One base away lies a much larger clone, so this may be a sequencing read error. The J gene is TRBJ2-1, the V gene TRBV15, with D perhaps being TRBD1 or TRBD2 (6 bases each). Looked up from germline, CDR1 is LNHNV and CDR2 is YYDKDF (reference sequence). V was clipped by 11 bases and J by 5 bases, with 19 bases between them. This CDR3 is 14 amino acids long. In DNA, the CDR3 is TGTGCCGCGCAAAGGGGGGAACGTCACAATGAGCAGTTCTTC. Encoded protein: CAAQRGERHNEQFF.

This clonotype was observed at least ten times. The chain couples TRBV27 to TRBJ1-3, with D unresolved. Germline loops: CDR1 MNHEY, CDR2 SMNVEV (reference sequence). V shed 3 bases and J shed 0 bases, with 6 bases lying between them. The CDR3 is 14 amino acids. Written as DNA, the CDR3 is TGTGCCAGCAGTTTGATGGGCTCTGGAAACACCATATATTTT. This sequence encodes CASSLMGSGNTIYF.

This clonotype occurred many times. The genes are TRBV3-1 and TRBJ2-2; D is ambiguous. Germline CDR1 LGHDT, CDR2 YNNKEL (reference sequence). Trimming stripped 0 bases from V and 3 bases from J, with 11 bases between. This CDR3 spans 16 amino acids. CDR3 region: CASSQEPPGYTGELFF. CDR3 coding DNA: TGTGCCAGCAGCCAAGAACCCCCAGGTTACACCGGGGAGCTGTTTTTT.

This clonotype was observed many times. CDR3 loop: CSARHPTGLATEAFF. The CDR3 DNA follows: TGCAGTGCTAGACACCCGACAGGGTTGGCCACTGAAGCTTTCTTT. The chain carries TRBV20-1 and TRBJ1-1; 7 nucleotides align to TRBD1. V was clipped by 2 bases and J by 4 bases; unmatched bases: 10. This CDR3 is built from 15 residues. Germline V gene data show CDR1 as DFQATT and CDR2 as SNEGSKA (reference sequence).

In this sample, this clonotype turned up many times. The chain employs TRBV12-3 or TRBV12-4 and TRBJ2-1, with 7 bases matching TRBD2. V gave up 6 bases and J gave up 0 bases; unmatched junction bases: 5. The CDR3 extends over 15 amino acids. The CDR3 loop reads CASRLLAVSYNEQFF. CDR3 nucleotides: TGTGCCAGCAGACTCCTAGCGGTCTCCTACAATGAGCAGTTCTTC.

V usage is TRBV24-1 and J usage is TRBJ2-7, with D uncertain. The CDR3 is made up of 13 amino acids. Trimming shortened V by 7 bases and J by 5 bases, and 14 bases separated the two germline ends. Germline CDR1 is KGHDR and CDR2 is SFDVKD. CDR3 nucleotides: TGTGCCACCAGGGACGGGCCCCGCGACGAGCAGTACTTC. It translates to CATRDGPRDEQYF.

This clonotype has ten or more counts. This sequence joins TRBV6-1 and TRBJ2-1; 7 bases match TRBD2. Germline CDR1 and CDR2: MNHNS and SASEGT. J was trimmed by 3 bases and V by 8 bases; bases with no gene match: 4. The CDR3 extends over 13 amino acids. The CDR3: CASLASGYNEQFF. The DNA for the CDR3 is TGTGCCAGCCTGGCTAGCGGCTACAATGAGCAGTTCTTC.

There are many counts of this clonotype. This chain connects TRBV6-1 to TRBJ2-7; weak D call: TRBD1 (7 bases). CDR3 length equals 13 residues. From germline, CDR1 is MNHNS and CDR2 SASEGT. V was pared by 3 bases and J by 6 bases, with 12 bases between. CDR3 bases: TGTGCCAGCAGTGACAGGGGGGCCGGCGAGCAGTACTTC. It specifies CASSDRGAGEQYF.

This clonotype was counted between two and nine times. V is TRBV19 and J is TRBJ2-5, with D perhaps TRBD1 (5 bases). Germline V gene sequence: CDR1 LNHDA, CDR2 SQIVND (reference sequence). The CDR3 consists of 13 residues. The V end was cut by 6 bases, the J end by 1 base, with 9 bases between. The CDR3 reads CASRGAAQETQYF. The CDR3 DNA is TGTGCCAGTAGAGGGGCGGCCCAAGAGACCCAGTACTTC.

The rearrangement links TRBV28 to TRBJ1-2; D uncertain. Trimming removed 4 bases from V and 2 bases from J, with 8 bases in between. The germline V gene encodes CDR1 MDHEN and CDR2 SYDVKM. CDR3 length: 13 amino acids. In nucleotides, the CDR3 is TGTGCCAGCAGTTATAAGGGAAACTATGGCTACACCTTC. Translating it yields CASSYKGNYGYTF.

In this sample, this clonotype turned up many times. The V call is TRBV28, the J call TRBJ2-5; TRBD2 matches at 10 bases. Trimming removed 6 bases from V and 3 bases from J; junction bases left unmatched: 4. The CDR3 is made up of 14 amino acids. Germline CDR1 reads MDHEN; CDR2 reads SYDVKM. CDR3 sequence: CASSLAGAKETQYF. CDR3 nucleotides: TGTGCCAGCAGCCTAGCGGGAGCGAAAGAGACCCAGTACTTC.

Note on this clonotype: A much larger clone differs from this one at a single base, so this may be a read error. This chain links TRBV14 with TRBJ1-2, with 9 bases fitting TRBD1. The CDR3 is made up of 15 amino acids. CDR1 and CDR2 from the germline V gene are SGHDN and FVKESK. J was trimmed by 4 bases and V by 0 bases; bases with no gene match: 3. This chain's CDR3 is CASSQDGTGPYGYTF. DNA for the CDR3: TGTGCCAGCAGCCAAGACGGGACAGGGCCCTATGGCTACACCTTC.

The gene calls are TRBV27 and TRBJ2-3, with D hard to call. The V and J ends lost 7 bases and 3 bases respectively, with 17 bases between them. Germline CDR1 MNHEY, CDR2 SMNVEV (reference sequence). The CDR3 is 15 residues long. The DNA of the CDR3 is TGTGCCAGCACCTCCAGCGCCAGATATACAGATACGCAGTATTTT. It is translated as CASTSSARYTDTQYF.

The table lists this clonotype with many counts. The V gene is TRBV6-1, the J gene TRBJ2-2; D not certain. The CDR3 extends over 14 amino acids. CDR1 and CDR2 from the germline V gene are MNHNS and SASEGT. V was cut by 5 bases and J by 4 bases, with 11 bases left in between. The CDR3 loop is CASSYVVGTGELFF. DNA of the CDR3: TGTGCCAGCAGTTACGTAGTTGGCACCGGGGAGCTGTTTTTT.

The table lists this clonotype with many counts. The chain couples TRBV6-1 to TRBJ2-7; D remains ambiguous. Per the germline V gene, CDR1 is MNHNS and CDR2 is SASEGT. Trimming removed 3 bases at V and 9 bases at J, with 12 bases between. The CDR3 consists of 12 residues. Here the CDR3 reads CASSDGYPAQYF. CDR3 in DNA: TGTGCCAGCAGTGACGGCTACCCTGCGCAGTACTTC.

This clonotype was detected many times. The rearrangement links TRBV27 to TRBJ2-1; 11 bases are a match to TRBD2. V shed 6 bases, J shed 7 bases, and the junction held 8 bases outside the gene matches. This CDR3 comprises 15 residues. Germline lookup yields CDR1 MNHEY and CDR2 SMNVEV (reference sequence). CDR3 DNA sequence: TGTGCCAGCAGGATAGCGGGAGGGCCCGGGAATGAGCAGTTCTTC. It yields the protein CASRIAGGPGNEQFF.

Many counts were recorded for this clonotype. V and J are TRBV7-2 and TRBJ1-2, with a possible D match to TRBD1 (6 bases). Trimming pared 5 bases from V and 4 bases from J, leaving 20 bases between. This CDR3 is built from 16 residues. The V gene's germline CDR1 is SGHTA and CDR2 FQGNSA. The CDR3 coding sequence is TGTGCCAGCAGCCCCACCCCGGACAGAAAAACCTATGGCTACACCTTC. Translated: CASSPTPDRKTYGYTF.